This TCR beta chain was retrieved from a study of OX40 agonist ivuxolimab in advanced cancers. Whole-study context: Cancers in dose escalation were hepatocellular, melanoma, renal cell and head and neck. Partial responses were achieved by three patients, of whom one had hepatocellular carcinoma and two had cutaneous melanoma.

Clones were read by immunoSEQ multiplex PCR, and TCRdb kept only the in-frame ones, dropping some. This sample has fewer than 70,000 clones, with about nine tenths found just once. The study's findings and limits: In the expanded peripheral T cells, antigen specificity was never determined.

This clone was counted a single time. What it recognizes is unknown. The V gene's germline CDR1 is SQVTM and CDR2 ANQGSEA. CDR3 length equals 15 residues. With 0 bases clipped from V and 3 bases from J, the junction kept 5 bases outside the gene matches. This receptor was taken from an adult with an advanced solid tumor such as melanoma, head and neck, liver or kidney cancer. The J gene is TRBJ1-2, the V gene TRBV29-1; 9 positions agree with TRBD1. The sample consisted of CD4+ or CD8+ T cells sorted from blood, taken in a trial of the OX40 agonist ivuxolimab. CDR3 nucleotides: TGCAGCGTTGAAGATGGGGACAGGGTAGACTATGGCTACACCTTC. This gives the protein CSVEDGDRVDYGYTF.